This TCR beta chain was recovered during a study of T cells in Graves' hyperthyroidism and ophthalmopathy. There were TCR beta CDR3 regions amplified from RNA transcripts. HTBI primers were used for first-round RT-PCR of the TCR CDR3. TCRdb ran MiXCR on the multiplex PCR reads and lists one entry per CDR3 protein. The table lists about 250,000 distinct CDR3 sequences, 24% of them singletons. Each diagnosis drew on symptoms, thyroxine, TRAb, thyroid ultrasound and orbital computed tomography findings. The germline V gene encodes CDR1 DFQATT and CDR2 SNEGSKA (reference sequence). Trimming at V came to 6 bases and at J to 9 bases, leaving 12 bases not matched to a gene. The CDR3 runs 14 residues. Whole-study results and caveats: Patients with ophthalmopathy were separated from those with stable hyperthyroidism by a 13 V-J model.

This clonotype was counted at least ten times. Its cognate antigen is unknown. This clonotype was obtained from a woman aged 40 to 50 with Graves' ophthalmopathy. This rearrangement joins TRBV20-1 to TRBJ2-7; 12 nucleotides agree with TRBD1. Input material: blood. CDR3 sequence reads: CSAYGGQGAAAQYF. The CDR3, as DNA: TGCAGTGCCTATGGGGGACAGGGGGCGGCGGCGCAGTACTTC.